The sequence of this TCR beta chain was determined in a study of blood T cell repertoires in COVID-19. Study as a whole: Nucleic acid was either cDNA or gDNA, and it came from T cells, B-cell-depleted T cells, or PBMCs.

Germline V gene lookup returns CDR1 SEHNR and CDR2 FQNEAQ (reference sequence). This CDR3 comprises 16 residues. V shed 3 bases and J shed 8 bases, with 22 bases lying between them. Adults between about 18 and 95 years of age took part from some 25 US areas. Recovery among Cohort 3 donors was established by two negative PCRs, clearance, or symptom resolution. TCRdb's table, derived via immunoSEQ multiplex PCR, lists solely in-frame clones and lacks some. The sample comprises some 130,000 clones, roughly 80% of which are singletons, and approximately 6% rests with the top ten. The source material was PBMCs or T cells enriched from blood (not recorded which). This clonotype was obtained from a woman aged 50 to 65 who had recovered from COVID-19. This rearrangement joins TRBV7-9 to TRBJ1-2, with TRBD1 as a possible D gene (5 bases). The CDR3 region is CASSFADSGTPRGYTF. CDR3 sequence (DNA): TGTGCCAGCAGCTTCGCCGATAGCGGGACCCCACGCGGCTACACCTTC.